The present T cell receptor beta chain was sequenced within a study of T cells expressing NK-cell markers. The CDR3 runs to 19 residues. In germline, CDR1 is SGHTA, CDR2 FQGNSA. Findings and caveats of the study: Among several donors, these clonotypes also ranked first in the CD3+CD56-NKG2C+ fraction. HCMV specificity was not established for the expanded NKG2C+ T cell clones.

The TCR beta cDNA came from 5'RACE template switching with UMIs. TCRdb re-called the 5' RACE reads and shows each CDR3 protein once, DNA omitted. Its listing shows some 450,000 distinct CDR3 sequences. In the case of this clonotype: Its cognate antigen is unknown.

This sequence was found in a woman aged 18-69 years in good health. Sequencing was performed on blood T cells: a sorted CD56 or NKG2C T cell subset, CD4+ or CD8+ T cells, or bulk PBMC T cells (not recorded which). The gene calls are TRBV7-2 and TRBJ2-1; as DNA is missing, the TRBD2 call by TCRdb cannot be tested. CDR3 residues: CASSLSEAGVTLWDNEQFF.